The 27 T cell receptor beta chains reported below all come from one sample, sequenced in a study of blood T cells in healthy people across ages (dated by TCRdb to the mid-2010s). Preparation of the library involved 5' RACE. TCRdb lists the instrument as Illumina HiSeq 2500. The second PCR ran for about 6 to 12 cycles and used a J-beta primer mix along with a sample-barcoded 5' primer. Using fastp at Q25 and MiXCR, TCRdb reprocessed the public reads and kept productive beta chains. All rows with the same CDR3 protein become a single entry with the most common DNA and genes. Counted in this sample were some 880,000 distinct CDR3 sequences; about 34% of them appeared once. The ten largest clones take up approximately 13% of the sample. The sample comprised blood. These receptor sequences come from a man between 18 and 29 years old in good health.

This clonotype was seen a handful of times. V is TRBV5-1 and J is TRBJ2-5; 10 nucleotides agree with TRBD1. The CDR3 runs to 15 residues. The V segment lost 4 bases and the J segment 11 bases; nucleotides outside the gene matches: 14. Per germline, CDR1 SGHRS and CDR2 YFSETQ. The CDR3 DNA reads TGCGCCAGCAGCCATCGGACAGGGGGGTTCAATGAGCAGTACTTC. This translates into CASSHRTGGFNEQYF.

This chain connects TRBV20-1 to TRBJ2-5; D not resolved. This CDR3 is 16 amino acids long. V was clipped by 1 base and J by 1 base, with 16 bases between them. Germline V gene sequence: CDR1 DFQATT, CDR2 SNEGSKA (reference sequence). The CDR3: CSARGVVRPSQETQYF. CDR3 DNA: TGCAGTGCTAGAGGAGTAGTGAGACCCAGCCAAGAGACCCAGTACTTC.

There are a few counts of this clonotype. The V gene is TRBV30, the J gene TRBJ2-1, with 13 bases identical to TRBD2. The CDR3 is 17 residues long. J lost 5 bases, V lost 2 bases, and 9 bases had no gene match. Per germline, CDR1 GTSNPN and CDR2 SVGIG (reference sequence). CDR3 nucleotides: TGTGCCTGGAGTTTGATTTTTGGGACTAGCGGGGACAATGAGCAGTTCTTC. Amino acid sequence: CAWSLIFGTSGDNEQFF.

This clonotype was seen a few times. The chain is built from TRBV2 and TRBJ2-5; 9 bases are shared with TRBD2. The V gene's germline CDR1 is SNHLY and CDR2 FYNNEI. J gave up 5 bases and V 6 bases, and 7 bases lay outside the gene matches. The CDR3 is 14 amino acids. DNA for the CDR3: TGTGCCAGCAGCCGGTTAACTAGCGGGGAGACCCAGTACTTC. Its translation: CASSRLTSGETQYF.

In its sample, this clonotype was seen a few times. The V and J genes are TRBV4-1 and TRBJ1-2; a weak D match, TRBD1 (6 bases). V was clipped by 3 bases and J by 11 bases, with 16 bases between them. This CDR3 spans 13 amino acids. Germline CDR1 MGHRA, CDR2 YSYEKL. CDR3 loop: CASSQGAELSYTF. The DNA for the CDR3 is TGCGCCAGCAGCCAGGGGGCGGAGCTCTCATACACCTTC.

The chain is built from TRBV2 and TRBJ1-3; a weak D match, TRBD1 (5 bases). Trimming left V 7 bases short and J 6 bases short, with 7 bases between. Germline CDR1 and CDR2: SNHLY and FYNNEI. CDR3 length: 11 residues. This CDR3 is CASTGLNTIYF. The CDR3 nucleotides read TGTGCCAGCACAGGGCTAAACACCATATATTTT.

Remarks on this clonotype: One base away lies a much larger clone, so this may be a sequencing read error. The rearrangement uses TRBV12-3 or TRBV12-4 and TRBJ2-4, with D possibly being TRBD2 (7 bases). The better agreement between TRBJ2-7 and the DNA end casts doubt on the J call. The CDR3 is 21 amino acids. DNA for the CDR3: TGTGCCAGCAGGGAAGACTCCCCCGGGGGGCGTCATCGACCTACCTTTTACGAGCAGTACTTC. This codes for CASREDSPGGRHRPTFYEQYF.

This clonotype was seen a few times. V usage is TRBV10-3 and J usage is TRBJ2-3; D ambiguous. This CDR3 is built from 14 residues. CDR1 is ENHRY and CDR2 is SYGVKD in the germline V gene. Deletions cut 2 bases from V and 0 bases from J, with 6 bases between. The DNA for the CDR3 is TGTGCCATCAGTGAGCCCCGGAGCACAGATACGCAGTATTTT. This codes for CAISEPRSTDTQYF.

This clonotype was picked up many times. The rearrangement joins TRBV9 to TRBJ2-5; 9 bases map to TRBD1. Unmatched junction bases numbered 5, after V lost 4 bases and J lost 1 base. CDR3 size: 15 residues. The V gene's germline CDR1 is SGDLS and CDR2 YYNGEE. This chain's CDR3 is CASSPQTGGQETQYF. The CDR3 coding sequence is TGTGCCAGCAGCCCCCAGACAGGGGGCCAAGAGACCCAGTACTTC.

In the case of this clonotype: A much bigger clone sits one base away, suggesting this may be a read error. The chain has TRBV9 and TRBJ2-5; D is perhaps TRBD2 (5 bases). The germline V and J ends were trimmed by 1 base and 11 bases, with 21 bases remaining between them. Germline CDR1 reads SGDLS; CDR2 reads YYNGEE. The CDR3 is 15 amino acids. The CDR3 region is CASSVREGSYNEQYF. In DNA form, the CDR3 reads TGTGCCAGCAGCGTACGAGAGGGCTCCTACAATGAGCAGTACTTC.

A word on this clonotype: One end of the junction fails to match germline, which may point to a read error. V gene TRBV4-1 combines with J gene TRBJ1-5; tentatively, D is TRBD1 (5 bases). Germline loops: CDR1 MGHRA, CDR2 YSYEKL. The CDR3 is 14 amino acids. The CDR3 DNA reads as TGCGCCGGCAGCCAAGGCGGGACCGCGGGGCCCCAGCATTTT. It yields the protein CAGSQGGTAGPQHF.

The gene calls are TRBV4-3 and TRBJ1-5, with D unresolved. Germline lookup yields CDR1 LGHNA and CDR2 YSLEER. The CDR3 covers 15 residues. Trimming shortened V by 1 base and J by 2 bases, and 9 bases separated the two germline ends. CDR3 sequence reads: CASSQATGGNQPQHF. As DNA, the CDR3 is TGCGCCAGCAGCCAAGCTACGGGAGGCAATCAGCCCCAGCATTTT.

The V gene is TRBV20-1, the J gene TRBJ1-1; D uncertain. Germline CDR1 reads DFQATT; CDR2 reads SNEGSKA (reference sequence). The V gene lost 5 bases and the J gene lost 7 bases, with 11 bases spanning the gap. CDR3 length: 11 residues. In DNA, the CDR3 is TGCAGTGCTGGACCCGACGGTGAAGCTTTCTTT. This codes for CSAGPDGEAFF.

This clonotype was recorded many times. The J gene is TRBJ2-1, the V gene TRBV6-6; D is possibly TRBD1 (6 bases). The CDR3 is made up of 12 amino acids. Trimming cost V 6 bases and J 8 bases, with 11 bases left between them. The V gene's germline CDR1 is MNHNY and CDR2 SVGAGI (reference sequence). In nucleotides, the CDR3 is TGTGCCAGCAGCAGGGGTAGGGATGAGCAGTTCTTC. This translates into CASSRGRDEQFF.

This clonotype has at least ten counts. The V call is TRBV29-1, the J call TRBJ2-4, with D possibly TRBD2 on 5 matching bases. This CDR3 is 15 amino acids long. With 1 base removed from V and 7 bases from J, the gap between germline ends came to 17 bases. Germline values: CDR1 SQVTM, CDR2 ANQGSEA. For the CDR3, the DNA is TGCAGCGTTGAAGGTCTTTGGGGTTTAGCGAACATTCAGTACTTC. This translates into CSVEGLWGLANIQYF.

The rearrangement joins TRBV7-2 to TRBJ2-2; D perhaps matches TRBD2 (5 bases). Trimming took 4 bases from V and 7 from J, leaving 16 bases between them. CDR1 is SGHTA, CDR2 FQGNSA, per germline. CDR3 length: 15 amino acids. The CDR3 DNA follows: TGTGCCAGCAGCTCTAGCCCCTGGACGGGCGGGGAGCTGTTTTTT. Translating it yields CASSSSPWTGGELFF.

This clonotype has only one observation. The CDR3, as DNA: TGTGCCAGCAGCGTAGGGACATCCTACGAGCAGTACTTC. Its translation: CASSVGTSYEQYF. The rearrangement links TRBV7-9 to TRBJ2-7, with TRBD1 as a possible D gene (6 bases). V was trimmed by 5 bases and J by 1 base, leaving 9 bases between them. The germline CDR1 and CDR2 sequences are SEHNR and FQNEAQ (reference sequence). The CDR3 runs 13 residues. The complete variable domain, with remaining parts taken from reference TRBV7-9 and TRBJ2-7, reads DTGVSQNPRHKITKRGQNVTFRCDPISEHNRLYWYRQTLGQGPEFLTYFQNEAQLEKSRLLSDRFSAERPKGSFSTLEIQRTEQGDSAMYLCASSVGTSYEQYFGPGTRLTVT.

Of note for this clonotype: A read error may be the cause here, since a much bigger clone is one base away. The CDR3 here is CSVERGDRSDETQYF. The CDR3 DNA sequence: TGCAGCGTTGAGCGGGGGGACCGGTCTGATGAGACCCAGTACTTC. The chain carries TRBV29-1 and TRBJ2-5; 8 bases agree with TRBD2. V shed 3 bases, J shed 5 bases, and the junction held 11 bases outside the gene matches. The CDR3 totals 15 residues. Germline V CDR1 and CDR2: SQVTM, ANQGSEA.

This clonotype has a single count. This could be a read error, since a much larger clone is one nucleotide away. The chain is built from TRBV4-1 and TRBJ1-2, with no clear D. CDR1 is MGHRA and CDR2 is YSYEKL in the germline V gene. The CDR3 covers 12 residues. The CDR3: CTSSQADYGYTF. CDR3 DNA sequence: TGCACCAGCAGCCAGGCCGACTATGGCTACACCTTC.

The CDR3 spells CATSSEEDEQYF. In DNA form, the CDR3 reads TGTGCCACCAGCTCAGAGGAAGACGAGCAGTACTTC. The chain couples TRBV15 to TRBJ2-4; no clear D. The end of the DNA is better explained by TRBJ2-7, so the J call may be wrong. The germline gives CDR1 LNHNV, CDR2 YYDKDF (reference sequence). This CDR3 contains 12 residues.

Remarks on this clonotype: A read error may explain this, as a much larger clone is one base away. The chain combines TRBV28 with TRBJ2-1; D is possibly TRBD1 (7 bases). The J call may be mistaken, given a closer DNA end match to TRBJ2-7. The CDR3 is made up of 14 amino acids. Germline V gene lookup returns CDR1 MDHEN and CDR2 SYDVKM. The CDR3 sequence: CASSHGQDYNEQYF. The CDR3 bases are TGTGCCAGCAGTCACGGACAGGACTACAATGAGCAGTACTTC.

This rearrangement joins TRBV25-1 to TRBJ2-5, with 8 bases matching TRBD2. Germline values: CDR1 MGHDK, CDR2 SYGVNS. This CDR3 has 15 amino acids. Trimming took 7 bases from V and 5 from J; bases not matched to a gene: 12. CDR3 sequence (DNA): TGTGCCAGCATGTTAGTTCGGGGGGGTAAGGAGACCCAGTACTTC. Its translation: CASMLVRGGKETQYF.

This clonotype was counted between two and nine times. The genes are TRBV10-3 and TRBJ2-7, with 8 nucleotides matching TRBD2. Germline CDR1 ENHRY, CDR2 SYGVKD. The CDR3 is 15 amino acids. The V gene end was trimmed by 6 bases and the J gene end by 7 bases; junction bases not matched to a gene: 14. CDR3 bases: TGTGCCATCAGCCGTATAGCGGGGCCCTACAATGAGCAGTACTTC. Protein sequence: CAISRIAGPYNEQYF.

This clonotype was seen at least ten times. The chain uses TRBV12-3 or TRBV12-4 and TRBJ2-7, with TRBD1 matching over 8 bases. The trim removed 7 bases at V and 5 bases at J, leaving 7 bases unmatched. CDR3 size: 13 residues. The DNA of the CDR3 is TGTGCCAGCACCTTGGGACAGGTTAACGAGCAGTACTTC. It encodes CASTLGQVNEQYF.

This clonotype turned up a few times. The chain joins TRBV12-3 or TRBV12-4 to TRBJ2-5; D might be TRBD2 (5 bases). V gave up 5 bases and J gave up 2 bases, with 12 bases separating them. This CDR3 comprises 14 residues. CDR3 coding DNA: TGTGCCAGCAGTGCAAACGGGGAGCAAGAGACCCAGTACTTC. As protein: CASSANGEQETQYF.

In this sample, this clonotype turned up once. V and J are TRBV6-5 and TRBJ2-7; a possible D gene is TRBD2 (6 bases). Deletions cut 6 bases from V and 2 bases from J, with 14 bases between. Per germline, CDR1 MNHEY and CDR2 SVGAGI. The CDR3 runs 14 residues. The CDR3 DNA is TGTGCCAGCAGCCACGGGACTCGCCCCTACGAGCAGTACTTC. It encodes CASSHGTRPYEQYF.

As to this clonotype: Relative to the germline gene, one junction end is altered; a read error may explain this. The rearrangement joins TRBV4-3 to TRBJ2-3, with 14 bases identical to TRBD2. The CDR3 totals 17 residues. The germline CDR1 and CDR2 sequences are LGHNA and YSLEER. The CDR3 spells CASSQGTSGGTTDTRYF. The CDR3 region has the DNA TGCGCCAGCAGCCAAGGGACTAGCGGGGGGACCACAGATACGCGGTATTTT.